Listed here is a single T cell receptor beta chain. Its antigen is as yet unknown. This sample stems from a study of graft-versus-host responses after intestinal transplantation. Overall study: Each recipient received a multivisceral, liver-intestinal, or isolated intestinal graft. Recipients across the board were started on anti-thymocyte globulin induction, then kept on tacrolimus and steroids for about 3 years.

V lost 4 bases and J lost 6, with 11 bases in between. The CDR3 contains 13 residues. The germline gives CDR1 SGDLS, CDR2 YYNGEE. Profiled with immunoSEQ multiplex PCR; TCRdb holds only in-frame clones, not every one. The data show about 99,000 clones, with roughly 93% seen just once and under 1.5% held by the top ten. Study results and caveats: Some patients had graft-donor T cell macrochimerism, and their allografts showed high graft-versus-host to host-versus-graft clonal ratios. Peak levels of circulating GvH clones tracked with early post-transplant HvG declines.

This chain uses TRBV9 with TRBJ2-1; D unresolved. This sample comprised unstimulated CD8+ T cells sorted from spleen or lymph node cells, obtained before intestinal transplant. The clonotype was recovered from a human donor who received an intestinal transplant. The CDR3 DNA reads as TGTGCCAGCAGCTCAGGTCTTGGCAATGAGCAGTTCTTC. Amino acid sequence: CASSSGLGNEQFF.